This TCR beta chain was sequenced during a study of cytotoxic CD8 clonotypes in ibrutinib-treated CLL (dated by TCRdb to the early 2020s). In the study overall: The cohort included roughly 15 treatment-naive and fewer than 12 relapsed/refractory patients; 17 were IGHV unmutated. Partial responses were observed in about 24 patients and complete responses in 2; after a median follow-up of roughly 72 months, remission was maintained in 15 or so patients and progression was observed in roughly twelve. Samples at response were collected after a median of about 12 months of treatment, with a range of about 6 to 40 months. An average of 255,043 productive templates and 94,082 productive rearrangements was obtained per sample. Of the 86 participants in the trial, roughly 25 had longitudinal samples available. Cryopreserved peripheral blood mononuclear cells were collected at three points: before therapy, at response, and at either sustained remission or disease progression. All remission and progressive disease samples were collected while patients were still receiving ibrutinib.

The paper's findings and limits, for the study overall: Public clonotypes were rare and either shrank or stayed stable during treatment, and the rise in clonality at ibrutinib response reflected expansion of private clonotypes. At baseline, clonality was higher than in age-matched healthy donors and showed a strong correlation with circulating CD8+ T-cell counts. Sampling times were not matched between patients in sustained remission and patients whose disease was progressing, and lymph node repertoires were not examined. Clonality rose at ibrutinib response, remained stable during sustained remission, and dropped back toward baseline at progression.

Concerning this clone itself: Its recognized antigen is unknown. Within one base of it there is no much larger clone, and no base qualities were kept.

The junction carries 10 bases between V and J, which are trimmed by 5 bases and 3 bases respectively. Its CDR3 holds 13 amino acids, cysteine through phenylalanine. Only CDR3 DNA remains: 39 bases, in frame from the first base. In the germline V gene (reference sequence), CDR1 corresponds to MNHEY and CDR2 to SMNVEV. The label giving this sample's time point can be read as: 12 to 13 months on ibrutinib. Around 1.8 micrograms of genomic DNA were extracted from cryopreserved PBMCs for TCR beta library preparation. High-throughput TCR beta sequencing was performed on longitudinal blood samples from CLL patients receiving ibrutinib monotherapy. The patients took part in an open-label, single-center phase 2 trial of ibrutinib monotherapy. On a MiSeq, deep resolution sequencing aimed for a depth between 1 in 1 million and 1 in 200,000 T cells, with each clonotype covered approximately 9.8x on average. The immunoSEQ hsTCRB Kit was used to generate the TCR beta libraries. Turning to the authors' computational methods: Data were analyzed with ImmunoSEQ Data Assistant and ImmunoSEQ Analyzer, with V, D and J genes assigned per IMGT definitions. Clonality, which ranges from 0 to 1, was calculated by subtracting the normalized Shannon entropy of productive rearrangement frequencies from one. Only overrepresented clonotypes making up at least 0.05% of each patient's repertoire were included in the public clonotype analysis. More than ten repertoires from age-matched healthy donors, obtained from immuneACCESS, served as clonality controls. Sourced from immuneACCESS, this table was stored by TCRdb with only in-frame sequences that have V and J called. A share of the clones is absent; for the studies checked, an unresolved V gene accounts for under half, and the remainder has no known explanation. That table is the source of V, J and clone size, and D and trimming were worked out from the DNA. The sample records around 200,000 clones, roughly 79% of which are singletons. The ten largest account for roughly 10% of the sample.

The rearrangement combines TRBV27 with TRBJ1-2, with TRBD1 tentatively as D gene (5 bases match). The sample in question was PBMCs, obtained after 12 months of ibrutinib treatment. This receptor was identified in a human donor with chronic lymphocytic leukemia. The CDR3 is CASSKGRDYGYTF. The base sequence is TGTGCCAGCAGTAAGGGGCGCGACTATGGCTACACCTTC.